A single T cell receptor beta chain is shown here with its context. The CDR3 sequence is 16 residues long. The V gene's germline CDR1 is MNHEY and CDR2 SVGAGI. The germline V and J ends were trimmed by 3 bases and 4 bases, with 16 bases remaining between them. Authors' analysis steps: Reference gene primer amplification yielded estimated nucleated cell counts. Clones were sequenced by immunoSEQ multiplex PCR, and TCRdb holds only the in-frame ones, with some missing. V and J calls and clone size are as listed in that table; D and trimming were resolved from the DNA. The sample lists 300,000 to 450,000 clones; roughly 89% were seen once. Seattle patient enrollment occurred during active infection, with longitudinal follow-up thereafter. The sample belongs to a study of blood T cell repertoires in COVID-19. Study-level background: The study drew acute and convalescent COVID-19 samples from the United States, Italy and Spain. Sources were T cells, B-cell-depleted T cells, or PBMCs; the material itself was cDNA or gDNA.

Material: peripheral blood. The receptor was derived from a woman aged 55-75 years with COVID-19, enrolled during active disease. The chain joins TRBV6-5 to TRBJ1-3; D perhaps matches TRBD1 (5 bases). This chain's CDR3 is CASSYGDSRSGNTIYF. The CDR3, as DNA: TGTGCCAGCAGTTATGGGGACTCAAGGTCCGGAAACACCATATATTTT.